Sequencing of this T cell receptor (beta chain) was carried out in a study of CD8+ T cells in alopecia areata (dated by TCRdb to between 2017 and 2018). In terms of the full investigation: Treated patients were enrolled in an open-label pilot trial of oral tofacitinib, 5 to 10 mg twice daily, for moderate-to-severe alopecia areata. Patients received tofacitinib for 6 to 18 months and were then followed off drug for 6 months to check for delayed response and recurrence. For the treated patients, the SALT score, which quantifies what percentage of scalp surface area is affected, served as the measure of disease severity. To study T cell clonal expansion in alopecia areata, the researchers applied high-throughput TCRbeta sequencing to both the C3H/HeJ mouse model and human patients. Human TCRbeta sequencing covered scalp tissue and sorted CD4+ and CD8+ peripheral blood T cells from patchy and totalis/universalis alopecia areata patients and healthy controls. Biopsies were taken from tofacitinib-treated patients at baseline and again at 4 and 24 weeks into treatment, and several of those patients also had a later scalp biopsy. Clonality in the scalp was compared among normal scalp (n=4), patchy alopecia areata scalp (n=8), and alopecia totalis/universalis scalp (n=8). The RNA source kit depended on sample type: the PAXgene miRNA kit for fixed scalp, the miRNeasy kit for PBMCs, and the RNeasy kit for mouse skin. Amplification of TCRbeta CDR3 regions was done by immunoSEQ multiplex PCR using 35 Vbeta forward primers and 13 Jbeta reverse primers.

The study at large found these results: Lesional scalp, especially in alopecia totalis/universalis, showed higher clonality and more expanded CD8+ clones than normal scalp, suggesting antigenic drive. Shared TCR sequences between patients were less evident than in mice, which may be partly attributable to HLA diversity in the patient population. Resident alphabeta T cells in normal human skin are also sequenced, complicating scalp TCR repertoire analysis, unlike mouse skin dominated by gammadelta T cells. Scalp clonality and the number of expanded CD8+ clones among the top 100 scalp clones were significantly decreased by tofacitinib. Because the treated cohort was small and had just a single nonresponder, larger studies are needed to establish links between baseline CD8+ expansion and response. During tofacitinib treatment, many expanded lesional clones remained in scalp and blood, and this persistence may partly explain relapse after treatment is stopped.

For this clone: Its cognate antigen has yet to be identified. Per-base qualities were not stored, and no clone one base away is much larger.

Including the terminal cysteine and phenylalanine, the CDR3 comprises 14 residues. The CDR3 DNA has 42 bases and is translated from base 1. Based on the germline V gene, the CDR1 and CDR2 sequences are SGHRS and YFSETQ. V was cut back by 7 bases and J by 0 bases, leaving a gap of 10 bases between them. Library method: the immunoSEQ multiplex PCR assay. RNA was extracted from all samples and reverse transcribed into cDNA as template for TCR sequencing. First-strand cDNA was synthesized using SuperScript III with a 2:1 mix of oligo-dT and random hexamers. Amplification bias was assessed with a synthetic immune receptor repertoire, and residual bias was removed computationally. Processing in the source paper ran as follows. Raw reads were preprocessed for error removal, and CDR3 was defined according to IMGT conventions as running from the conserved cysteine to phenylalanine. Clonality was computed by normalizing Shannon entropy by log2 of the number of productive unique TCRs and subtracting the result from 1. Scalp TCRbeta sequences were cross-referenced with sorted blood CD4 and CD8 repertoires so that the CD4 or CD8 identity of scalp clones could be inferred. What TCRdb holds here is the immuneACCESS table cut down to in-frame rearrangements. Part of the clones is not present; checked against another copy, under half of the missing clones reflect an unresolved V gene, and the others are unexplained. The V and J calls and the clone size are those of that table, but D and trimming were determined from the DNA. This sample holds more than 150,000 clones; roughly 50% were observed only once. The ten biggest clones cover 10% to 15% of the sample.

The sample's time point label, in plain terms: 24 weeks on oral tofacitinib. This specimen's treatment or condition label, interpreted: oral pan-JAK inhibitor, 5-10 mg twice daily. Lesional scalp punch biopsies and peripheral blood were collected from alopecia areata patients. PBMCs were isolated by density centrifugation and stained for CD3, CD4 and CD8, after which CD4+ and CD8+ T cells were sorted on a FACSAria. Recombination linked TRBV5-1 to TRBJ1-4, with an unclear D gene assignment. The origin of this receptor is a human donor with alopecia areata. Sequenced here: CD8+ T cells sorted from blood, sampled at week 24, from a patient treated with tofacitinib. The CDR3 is CASRDWTTNEKLFF. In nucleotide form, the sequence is TGCGCCAGCCGTGATTGGACAACTAATGAAAAACTGTTTTTT.